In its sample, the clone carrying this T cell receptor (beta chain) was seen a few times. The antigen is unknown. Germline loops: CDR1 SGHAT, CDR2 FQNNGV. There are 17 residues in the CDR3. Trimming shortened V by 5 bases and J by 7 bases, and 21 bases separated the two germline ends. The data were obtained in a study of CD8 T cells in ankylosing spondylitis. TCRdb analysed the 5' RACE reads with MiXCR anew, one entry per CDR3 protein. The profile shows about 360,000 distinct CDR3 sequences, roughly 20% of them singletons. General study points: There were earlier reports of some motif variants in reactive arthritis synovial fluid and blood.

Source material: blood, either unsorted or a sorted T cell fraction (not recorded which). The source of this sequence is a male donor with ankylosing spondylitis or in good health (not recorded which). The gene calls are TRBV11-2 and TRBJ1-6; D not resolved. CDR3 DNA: TGTGCCAGCAGCCCTCCCGGAGCAGGAACGTGGAATTCACCCCTCCACTTT. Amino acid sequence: CASSPPGAGTWNSPLHF.